This TCR beta chain was identified in a study of read filtering for tumor transcriptome and immune sequencing. In its sample, this clonotype was seen many times. From approximately 400 ng of RNA, a library with molecular barcoded alpha/delta and beta/gamma adaptors was made. Via MiXCR, TCRdb re-called the reads, giving one row per CDR3 protein. This sample has almost 40,000 distinct CDR3 sequences, with 11% to 15% found just once. The V end lost 6 bases, the J end lost 0 bases, and 14 bases lay between the germline ends. Germline CDR1 reads SQVTM; CDR2 reads ANQGSEA. This CDR3 contains 14 residues. This sequence was found in a donor at least 40 years old with multiple myeloma. Input material: a population of CD138-negative cells sorted from bone marrow. The chain carries TRBV29-1 and TRBJ2-5, with TRBD2 as a possible D gene (5 bases). As DNA, the CDR3 is TGCAGCGTCCCGTCGCCCGGGAACCAAGAGACCCAGTACTTC. It translates to CSVPSPGNQETQYF.